The sequence of this TCR beta chain was determined in a study of T cell repertoires in cytomegalovirus infection. Points from the study as a whole: Dominating the ex vivo response were HLA-C-restricted CMV-specific TCR beta clonotypes.

In TCRdb, the reads were re-called with MiXCR into one record per CDR3 protein. The sample has about 250,000 distinct CDR3 sequences; roughly an eighth are singletons. The CDR3 consists of 16 residues. Germline V gene data show CDR1 as SNHLY and CDR2 as FYNNEI. As to this clonotype: The target antigen is unknown. This could be a read error, since a much larger clone is one nucleotide away.

The source material was PBMCs. This chain connects TRBV2 to TRBJ2-2; tentatively, D is TRBD1 (6 bases). This TCR came from a human donor in good health (CMV status not recorded). Some clones in this sample may be carry-over from other donors' samples. The chain's CDR3 is CVSKQGPGSNTGELFF. The DNA of the CDR3 is TGTGTCAGCAAACAGGGACCTGGGTCGAACACCGGGGAGCTGTTTTTT.